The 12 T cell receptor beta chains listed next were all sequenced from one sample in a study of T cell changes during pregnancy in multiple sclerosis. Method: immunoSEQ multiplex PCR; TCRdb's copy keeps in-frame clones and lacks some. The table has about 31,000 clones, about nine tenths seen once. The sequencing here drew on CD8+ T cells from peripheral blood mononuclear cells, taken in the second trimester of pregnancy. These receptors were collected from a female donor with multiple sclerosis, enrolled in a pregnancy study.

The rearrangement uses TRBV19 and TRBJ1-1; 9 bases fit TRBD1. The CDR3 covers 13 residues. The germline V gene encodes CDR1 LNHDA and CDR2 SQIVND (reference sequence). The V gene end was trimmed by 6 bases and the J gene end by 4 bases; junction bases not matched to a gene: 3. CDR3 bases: TGTGCCAGTAGGGGGACAGGGTTCACTGAAGCTTTCTTT. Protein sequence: CASRGTGFTEAFF.

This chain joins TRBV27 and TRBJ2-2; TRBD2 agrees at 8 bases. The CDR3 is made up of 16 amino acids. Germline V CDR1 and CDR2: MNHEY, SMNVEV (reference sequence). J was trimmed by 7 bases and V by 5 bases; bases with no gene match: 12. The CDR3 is CASSTRGSGIIGELFF. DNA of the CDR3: TGTGCCAGCAGTACCCGGGGTAGCGGGATCATCGGGGAGCTGTTTTTT.

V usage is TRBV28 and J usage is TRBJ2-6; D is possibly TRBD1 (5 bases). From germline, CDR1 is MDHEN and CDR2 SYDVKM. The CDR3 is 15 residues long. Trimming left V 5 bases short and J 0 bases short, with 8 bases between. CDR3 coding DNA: TGTGCCAGCAGTAGACAGAGCTCTGGGGCCAACGTCCTGACTTTC. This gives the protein CASSRQSSGANVLTF.

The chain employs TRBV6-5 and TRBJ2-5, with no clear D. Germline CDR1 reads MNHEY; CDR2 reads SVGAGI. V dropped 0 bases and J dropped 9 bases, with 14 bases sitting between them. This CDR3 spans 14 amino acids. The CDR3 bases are TGTGCCAGCAGTTACTCAAAGATGTCCACAGCCCAGTACTTC. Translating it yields CASSYSKMSTAQYF.

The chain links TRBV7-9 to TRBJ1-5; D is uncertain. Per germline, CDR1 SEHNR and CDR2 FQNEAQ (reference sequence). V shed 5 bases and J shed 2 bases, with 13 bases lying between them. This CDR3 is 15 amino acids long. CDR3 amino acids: CASSQDTYGNQPQHF. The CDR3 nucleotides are TGTGCCAGCAGCCAAGACACATATGGCAATCAGCCCCAGCATTTT.

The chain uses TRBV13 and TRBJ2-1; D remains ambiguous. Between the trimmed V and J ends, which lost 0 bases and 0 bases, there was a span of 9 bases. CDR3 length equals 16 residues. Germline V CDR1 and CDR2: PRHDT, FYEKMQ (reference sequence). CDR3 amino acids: CASSLGLLSSYNEQFF. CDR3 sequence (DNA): TGTGCCAGCAGCTTAGGCCTACTGAGCTCCTACAATGAGCAGTTCTTC.

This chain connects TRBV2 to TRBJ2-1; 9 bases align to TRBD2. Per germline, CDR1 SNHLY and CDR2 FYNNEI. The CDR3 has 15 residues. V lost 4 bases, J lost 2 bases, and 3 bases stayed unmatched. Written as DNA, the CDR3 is TGTGCCAGCAGTGGCGGGAGGGGGGCCTACAATGAGCAGTTCTTC. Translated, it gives CASSGGRGAYNEQFF. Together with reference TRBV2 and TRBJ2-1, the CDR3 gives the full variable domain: EPEVTQTPSHQVTQMGQEVILRCVPISNHLYFYWYRQILGQKVEFLVSFYNNEISEKSEIFDDQFSVERPDGSNFTLKIRSTKLEDSAMYFCASSGGRGAYNEQFFGPGTRLTVL.

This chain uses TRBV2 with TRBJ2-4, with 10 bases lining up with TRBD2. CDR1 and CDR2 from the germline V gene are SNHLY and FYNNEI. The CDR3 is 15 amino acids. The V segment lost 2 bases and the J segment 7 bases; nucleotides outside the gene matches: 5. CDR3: CASSESLAGENIQYF. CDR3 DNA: TGTGCCAGCAGTGAAAGTCTAGCGGGAGAGAACATTCAGTACTTC.

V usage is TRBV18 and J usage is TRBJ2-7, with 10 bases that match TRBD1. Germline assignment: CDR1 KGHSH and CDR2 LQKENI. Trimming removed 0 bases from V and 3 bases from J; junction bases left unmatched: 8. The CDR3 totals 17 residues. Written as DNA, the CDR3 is TGTGCCAGCTCACCACCTCCGACAGGGGGCCAAAACTACGAGCAGTACTTC. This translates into CASSPPPTGGQNYEQYF. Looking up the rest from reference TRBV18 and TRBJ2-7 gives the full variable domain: NAGVMQNPRHLVRRRGQEARLRCSPMKGHSHVYWYRQLPEEGLKFMVYLQKENIIDESGMPKERFSAEFPKEGPSILRIQQVVRGDSAAYFCASSPPPTGGQNYEQYFGPGTRLTVT.

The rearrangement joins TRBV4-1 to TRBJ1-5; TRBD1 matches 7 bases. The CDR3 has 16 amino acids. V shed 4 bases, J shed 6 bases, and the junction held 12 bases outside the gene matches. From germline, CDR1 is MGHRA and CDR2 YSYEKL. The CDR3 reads CASSPFPDRRGQPQHF. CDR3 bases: TGCGCCAGCAGCCCGTTCCCGGACAGGCGAGGTCAGCCCCAGCATTTT.

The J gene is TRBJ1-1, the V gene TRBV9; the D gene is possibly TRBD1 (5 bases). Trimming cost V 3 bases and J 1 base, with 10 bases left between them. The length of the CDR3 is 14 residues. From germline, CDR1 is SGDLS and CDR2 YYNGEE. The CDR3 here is CASSATDRNTEAFF. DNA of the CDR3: TGTGCCAGCAGCGCAACTGACAGGAACACTGAAGCTTTCTTT.

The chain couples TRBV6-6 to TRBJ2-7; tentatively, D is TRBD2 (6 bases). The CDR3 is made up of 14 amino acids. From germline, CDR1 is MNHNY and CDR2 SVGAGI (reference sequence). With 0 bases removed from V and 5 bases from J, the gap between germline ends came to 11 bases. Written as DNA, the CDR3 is TGTGCCAGCAGTTACTCGACCCCGGGGGACGAGCAGTACTTC. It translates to CASSYSTPGDEQYF.